The clone carrying this T cell receptor beta chain was picked up many times. The data stem from a study of T-cell reconstitution after alpha-beta-depleted transplantation in children. Preparation of the TCRbeta library was carried out with unique molecular identifiers. TCRdb reanalysed the PCR reads using MiXCR and keeps one entry per CDR3 protein. Found here are approximately 640,000 distinct CDR3 sequences, 15% to 20% of them singletons; the top ten hold over 0.95%. The material sequenced was PBMCs from the stem cell graft donor, taken from the stem cell graft. This sequence was found in a human donor who donated a stem cell graft to a child with acute myeloid leukemia.

The CDR3 loop reads CASLDRRRVEQYF. For the CDR3, the DNA is TGTGCCAGCCTTGATCGGCGTAGGGTCGAGCAGTACTTC. This chain links TRBV6-1 with TRBJ2-7, with D unclear. Between the trimmed V and J ends, which lost 8 bases and 6 bases, there was a span of 17 bases. This CDR3 region has 13 residues. Germline CDR1 MNHNS, CDR2 SASEGT.